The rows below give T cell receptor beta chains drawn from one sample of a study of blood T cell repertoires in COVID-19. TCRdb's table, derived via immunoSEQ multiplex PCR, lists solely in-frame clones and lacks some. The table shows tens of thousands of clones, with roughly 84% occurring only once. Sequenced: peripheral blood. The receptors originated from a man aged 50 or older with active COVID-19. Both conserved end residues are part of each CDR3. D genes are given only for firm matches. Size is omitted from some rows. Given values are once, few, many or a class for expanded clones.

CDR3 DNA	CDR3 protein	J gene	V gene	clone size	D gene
TGTGCTAGTGGTTTGGGGGGGGGAGAGACCCAGTACTTC	CASGLGGGETQYF	TRBJ2-5	TRBV12-5	.	TRBD2
TGCGCCAGCAGCCCAGGACTAGCGGGGGGCAATGAGCAGTTCTTC	CASSPGLAGGNEQFF	TRBJ2-1	TRBV4-1	few	TRBD2
TGTGCCAGCAGGTCGACAGCCTCGCATCAGCCCCAGCATTTT	CASRSTASHQPQHF	TRBJ1-5	TRBV2	.	.
TGTGCCAGCAACCCAGGGTCCCTCTCCTACAATGAGCAGTTCTTC	CASNPGSLSYNEQFF	TRBJ2-1	TRBV11-2	.	.
TGTGCCAGCAGTTTAACTAGCGGGGGGGTCTACAATGAGCAGTTCTTC	CASSLTSGGVYNEQFF	TRBJ2-1	TRBV6-5	.	TRBD2
TGTGCCAGCTCAGGTCAGGGAACCTACGAGCAGTACTTC	CASSGQGTYEQYF	TRBJ2-7	TRBV18	.	.
TGCGCCAGCAGCTTCGCGACTAGCGGGAGCACAGATACGCAGTATTTT	CASSFATSGSTDTQYF	TRBJ2-3	TRBV5-1	.	TRBD2
TGTGCCAGCAGCCAGGGGGCAGAGTACAATGAGCAGTTCTTC	CASSQGAEYNEQFF	TRBJ2-1	TRBV3-1/TRBV3-2	.	.
TGTGCCAGTAGTATCGGAGGGGCGAGTGGAGAGACCCAGTACTTC	CASSIGGASGETQYF	TRBJ2-5	TRBV19	.	.
TGTGCCAGCAGGAAGGACAGGGGTACTGAAGCTTTCTTT	CASRKDRGTEAFF	TRBJ1-1	TRBV6-5	.	TRBD1
TGTGCCACATCCAGGACAGGGTGGACCTATGGCTACACCTTC	CATSRTGWTYGYTF	TRBJ1-2	TRBV6-5	.	TRBD1
TGTGCCAGTAGTAAGAGACAGGGCGGAAGCTCCTATAATTCACCCCTCCACTTT	CASSKRQGGSSYNSPLHF	TRBJ1-6	TRBV19	.	TRBD1
TGCGCCAGCAGCGCAACCGGGACTAGGAATCGGGAGACCCAGTACTTC	CASSATGTRNRETQYF	TRBJ2-5	TRBV5-1	once	TRBD2
TGTGCCAGCAGCAAAGGACTAGCGGGATTGAATGAGCAGTTCTTC	CASSKGLAGLNEQFF	TRBJ2-1	TRBV21-1	.	.
TGTGCCAGCAGCCAATCCAGCGCCGTCTATGGCTACACCTTC	CASSQSSAVYGYTF	TRBJ1-2	TRBV14	once	.
TGTGCCAGCAGCGTAGGGCCCGGGGATCCGAAGAACACTGAAGCTTTCTTT	CASSVGPGDPKNTEAFF	TRBJ1-1	TRBV9	.	.
TGTGCCAGCAGCCTCGTGGCTACTAGCGGGGCTAGCACAGATACGCAGTATTTT	CASSLVATSGASTDTQYF	TRBJ2-3	TRBV7-8	once	TRBD2
TGTGCCAGTGGGCCTGGTGGTGGCTACACCTTC	CASGPGGGYTF	TRBJ1-2	TRBV19	.	.
TGCGCCAGCAGAACACGGACAGGGGTAGAGACCCAGTACTTC	CASRTRTGVETQYF	TRBJ2-5	TRBV5-1	.	TRBD1
TGTGCCAGCAGCTTTAGCGGGAGAAATACCGGGGAGCTGTTTTTT	CASSFSGRNTGELFF	TRBJ2-2	TRBV7-8	.	TRBD2
TGTGCCAGCAGCCAGGGACAGGGTTTGGCCTATGGCTACACCTTC	CASSQGQGLAYGYTF	TRBJ1-2	TRBV3-1/TRBV3-2	.	TRBD1
TGTGCCAGCAGCCCTCGTTCAGGGAGGGACACCGGGGAGCTGTTTTTT	CASSPRSGRDTGELFF	TRBJ2-2	TRBV9	few	TRBD2
TGTGCCAGCAGCTTAATCGGCGGCTACAATGAGCAGTTCTTC	CASSLIGGYNEQFF	TRBJ2-1	TRBV7-9	.	.
TGTGCCAGCAGCCCGGTAGCGAGTGTCCTGACTTTC	CASSPVASVLTF	TRBJ2-6	TRBV5-6	.	.
TGTGCCAGCAGCCCCGGGGGGGTAAGGACAGATACGCAGTATTTT	CASSPGGVRTDTQYF	TRBJ2-3	TRBV6-6	.	TRBD2
TGTGCCACCAGCCCCGGGACAGGGTACGGGACCCAGTACTTC	CATSPGTGYGTQYF	TRBJ2-5	TRBV15	.	TRBD1
TGTGCCATCAGTGACCCCGATAGGACTAGCGGCTTTACCTACAATGAGCAGTTCTTC	CAISDPDRTSGFTYNEQFF	TRBJ2-1	TRBV10-3	.	TRBD2
TGTGCCAGCAGGGGGCGCCGAGAGACCCAGTACTTC	CASRGRRETQYF	TRBJ2-5	TRBV3-1/TRBV3-2	once	.
TGCAGCGGCAGGGGGCCTGACTATGGCTACACCTTC	CSGRGPDYGYTF	TRBJ1-2	TRBV29-1	.	TRBD1
TGTGCCAGCAGCCGGGGAGGGTCCTACAATGAGCAGTTCTTC	CASSRGGSYNEQFF	TRBJ2-1	TRBV3-1/TRBV3-2	.	TRBD2
TGTGCCAGCAGCCCGGGGGGCTATGGCTACACCTTC	CASSPGGYGYTF	TRBJ1-2	TRBV3-1/TRBV3-2	.	.
TGTGCCAGCAGTTACTCGGGGGCCCCCACAGATACGCAGTATTTT	CASSYSGAPTDTQYF	TRBJ2-3	TRBV6-5	.	.
TGTGCCAGCAGTGAAATCTTGCAGGGTGATGAAAAACTGTTTTTT	CASSEILQGDEKLFF	TRBJ1-4	TRBV6-1	.	.
TGTGCCAGCTCCCCCACATTTGGAGATACGCAGTATTTT	CASSPTFGDTQYF	TRBJ2-3	TRBV18	.	.
TGTGCCAGCAGCTTGGGGGCGAATCAGCCCCAGCATTTT	CASSLGANQPQHF	TRBJ1-5	TRBV5-6	.	.
TGTGCCAGCAGCCAAGACAATCTCATCGGAGATACGCAGTATTTT	CASSQDNLIGDTQYF	TRBJ2-3	TRBV4-2	.	.
TGTGCCAGCAGCCAAGGCCCAGGGCGGGGGGCGTACAATGAGCAGTTCTTC	CASSQGPGRGAYNEQFF	TRBJ2-1	TRBV3-1/TRBV3-2	.	TRBD2
TGTGCCAGCAGCTTAGCCGGGTGGGATCAGCCCCAGCATTTT	CASSLAGWDQPQHF	TRBJ1-5	TRBV7-2	once	.
TGTGCCAGCAGTTACTCAACAGGGAAGGGCAATGAAAAACTGTTTTTT	CASSYSTGKGNEKLFF	TRBJ1-4	TRBV6-5	.	.
TGTGCCAGCAGCATTGACAGAAGAGATGGCTACACCTTC	CASSIDRRDGYTF	TRBJ1-2	TRBV7-2	few	.
TGTGCCAGGTCCCAGGGGGAAGCAGATACGCAGTATTTT	CARSQGEADTQYF	TRBJ2-3	TRBV6-5	once	TRBD1
TGTGCCAGCACCATGACAGGGGATGGAAACACCATATATTTT	CASTMTGDGNTIYF	TRBJ1-3	TRBV3-1/TRBV3-2	.	TRBD1
TGTGCCAGCAGTCGCCAGGGCGGGAGTGGGTCTGGGGCCAACGTCCTGACTTTC	CASSRQGGSGSGANVLTF	TRBJ2-6	TRBV11-3	.	TRBD2
TGCGCCAGCCGGCCGGTAAGACAGGCTCAGCTCGGGGAGCTGTTTTTT	CASRPVRQAQLGELFF	TRBJ2-2	TRBV5-1	once	.
TGTGCCACGGGGCCTCGGGGGGCTCCCTACAATGAGCAGTTCTTC	CATGPRGAPYNEQFF	TRBJ2-1	TRBV15	.	.
TGTGCCAGCAGCAAAGCGGGGACAGGGGGCGATGAGCAGTTCTTC	CASSKAGTGGDEQFF	TRBJ2-1	TRBV21-1	few	.
TGCGCCAGCAGCCCCCGGGGGGAGAATGAAAAACTGTTTTTT	CASSPRGENEKLFF	TRBJ1-4	TRBV5-1	.	.
TGTGCTAGTGGTTGGATTTTTGGGACAGAGAAAAACACCGGGGAGCTGTTTTTT	CASGWIFGTEKNTGELFF	TRBJ2-2	TRBV12-5	.	TRBD1
TGTGCCAGCAGCTTTGGGGCGGCAGATACGCAGTATTTT	CASSFGAADTQYF	TRBJ2-3	TRBV11-2	.	.
TGCGCCAGCAGCCCGACGACGGGTTATGGCTACACCTTC	CASSPTTGYGYTF	TRBJ1-2	TRBV5-1	.	.
TGTGCCAGCCAGGGAGGGCACACCATATATTTT	CASQGGHTIYF	TRBJ1-3	TRBV19	many	.
TGTGCCAGCAGCTTGGGGGGGAGGTCACAAAACATTCAGTACTTC	CASSLGGRSQNIQYF	TRBJ2-4	TRBV5-4	.	.
TGCGCCAGCAAAGTAGGACAGGGCTACAATGAGCAGTTCTTC	CASKVGQGYNEQFF	TRBJ2-1	TRBV5-1	.	TRBD1
TGTGCCAGCTCACCAAGGTCTATCCCGGGACACCTAAACCATGCAGCTTTCTTT	CASSPRSIPGHLNHAAFF	TRBJ1-1	TRBV18	.	.
TGTGCCAGCAGCCCGGCGAGGGAGGGCCGTCCCAATGAGCAGTTCTTC	CASSPAREGRPNEQFF	TRBJ2-1	TRBV5-6	.	TRBD2
TGTGCCAGCAGCCTACAGGGTGCAGATACGCAGTATTTT	CASSLQGADTQYF	TRBJ2-3	TRBV7-3	.	.
TGTGCCATCAGTCCTTCGTACGAGCAGTACTTC	CAISPSYEQYF	TRBJ2-7	TRBV10-3	.	.
TGTGCCAGCAGTTACCCAAGTGGGGATCCCGGGACAGGGACGCGGAACACCATATATTTT	CASSYPSGDPGTGTRNTIYF	TRBJ1-3	TRBV6-8	.	TRBD1
TGTGCCAGCAGCTTAGGGGGCAGGGGGCTCATCAATGAGCAGTTCTTC	CASSLGGRGLINEQFF	TRBJ2-1	TRBV11-2	.	TRBD1